This T cell receptor (beta chain) originates from a study of response to subunit inactivated influenza vaccine. TCRdb reprocessed the RT-PCR reads via MiXCR and lists one record per CDR3 protein. The profile shows over 150,000 distinct CDR3 sequences, roughly 10% of them singletons. As concerns this clonotype: A much larger clone lies a single base off, so this may be a read error.

This clonotype was obtained from a man aged 50-75 years who received an inactivated influenza vaccine. This specimen consisted of CD8+ T cells sorted from PBMCs, obtained roughly 24 months after vaccination.

Here the CDR3 reads CASSSGANTEAFF. The CDR3 DNA reads as TGTGCCAGCAGTTCAGGGGCTAACACTGAAGCTTTCTTT. The chain combines TRBV12-3 or TRBV12-4 with TRBJ1-1; the D gene is possibly TRBD1 (6 bases). The CDR3 extends over 13 amino acids. Trimming left V 4 bases short and J 2 bases short, with 8 bases between.